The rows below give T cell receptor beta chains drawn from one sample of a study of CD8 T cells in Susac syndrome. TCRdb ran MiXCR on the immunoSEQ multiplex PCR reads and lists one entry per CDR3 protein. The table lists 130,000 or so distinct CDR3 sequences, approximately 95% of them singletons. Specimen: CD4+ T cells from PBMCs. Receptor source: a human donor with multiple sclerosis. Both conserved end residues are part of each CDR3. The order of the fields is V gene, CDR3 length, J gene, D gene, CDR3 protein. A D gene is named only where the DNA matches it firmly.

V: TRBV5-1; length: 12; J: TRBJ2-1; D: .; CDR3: CASSLALRAQFF
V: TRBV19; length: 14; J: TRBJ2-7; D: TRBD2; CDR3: CASSYRTSGYEQYF
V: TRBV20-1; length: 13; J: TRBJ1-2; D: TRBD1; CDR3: CSASSDRDYGYTF
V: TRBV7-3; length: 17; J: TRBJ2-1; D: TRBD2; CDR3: CASSLTGSSGPGYEQFF
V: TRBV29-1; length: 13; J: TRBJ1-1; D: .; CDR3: CSVSTRVIIEAFF
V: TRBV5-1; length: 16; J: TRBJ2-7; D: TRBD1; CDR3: CASSRSGTGGENEQYF
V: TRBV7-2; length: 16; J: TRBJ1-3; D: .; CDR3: CASSSTPARSGNTIYF
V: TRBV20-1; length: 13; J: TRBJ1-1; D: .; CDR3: CSAKQSWSTEAFF
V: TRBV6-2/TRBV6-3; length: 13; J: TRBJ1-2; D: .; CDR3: CASSKQNYYGYTF
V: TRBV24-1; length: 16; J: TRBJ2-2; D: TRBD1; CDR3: CATSDPGQGSTGELFF
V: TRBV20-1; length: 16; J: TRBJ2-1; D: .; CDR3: CSASVWGASSYNEQFF
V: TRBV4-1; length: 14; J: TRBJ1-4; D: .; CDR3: CASRSIATNEKLFF
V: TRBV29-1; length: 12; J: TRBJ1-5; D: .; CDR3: CSVSTGKQPQHF
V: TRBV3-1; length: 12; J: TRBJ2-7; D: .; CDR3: CASSQRTYEQYF
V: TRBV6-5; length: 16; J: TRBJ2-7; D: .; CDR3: CASSYSSFSGSYEQYF
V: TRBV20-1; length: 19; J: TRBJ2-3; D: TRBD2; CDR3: CSARDWKLAGGSSTDTQYF
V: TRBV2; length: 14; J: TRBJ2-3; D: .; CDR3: CASSEGRNTDTQYF
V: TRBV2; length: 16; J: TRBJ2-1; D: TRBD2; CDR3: CASSGRLAGSYNEQFF
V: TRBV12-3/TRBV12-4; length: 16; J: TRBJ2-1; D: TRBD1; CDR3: CASSLGAGGTYNEQFF
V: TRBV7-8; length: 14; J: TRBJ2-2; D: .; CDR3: CASSLNGNTGELFF
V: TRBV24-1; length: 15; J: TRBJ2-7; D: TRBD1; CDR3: CATSDSGQPFGEQYF
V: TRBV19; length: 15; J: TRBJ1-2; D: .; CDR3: CASSPEGQFNYGYTF
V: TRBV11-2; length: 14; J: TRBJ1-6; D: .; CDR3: CASSLAGYNSPLHF
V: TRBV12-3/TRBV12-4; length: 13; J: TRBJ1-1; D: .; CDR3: CASSFSGGTEAFF
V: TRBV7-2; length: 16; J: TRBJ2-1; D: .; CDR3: CASSLEGTHSYNEQFF
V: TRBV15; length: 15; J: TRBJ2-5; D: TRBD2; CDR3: CATSSLLAGGRTQYF
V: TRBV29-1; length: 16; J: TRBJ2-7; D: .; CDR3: CSVVPNPGPRSYEQYF
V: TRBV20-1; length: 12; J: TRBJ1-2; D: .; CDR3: CSVPGASYGYTF
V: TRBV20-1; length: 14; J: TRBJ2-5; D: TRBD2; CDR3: CTLPGLAGKETQYF
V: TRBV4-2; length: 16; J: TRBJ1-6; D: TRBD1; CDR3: CASSQESTRGNSPLHF
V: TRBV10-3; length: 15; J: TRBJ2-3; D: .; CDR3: CAIKFSEAAGDTQYF
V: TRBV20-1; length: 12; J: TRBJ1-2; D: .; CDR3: CSARDRHYGYTF
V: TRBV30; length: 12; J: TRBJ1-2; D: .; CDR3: CAWSVIKGGYTF
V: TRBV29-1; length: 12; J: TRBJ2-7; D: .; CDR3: CSVEAASHEQYF
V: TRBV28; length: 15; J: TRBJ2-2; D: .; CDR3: CASSFDDPNTGELFF